Reported below is one TCR beta chain. Its antigen is not yet known. No much larger clonotype is one base removed from it; base qualities were not supplied. Libraries were made using the immunoSEQ multiplex PCR assay. The study's own analysis went as follows. To diagnose cytomegalovirus status from the catalog of TCR beta chain sequences, a statistical classification framework was built. TCRdb obtained this table from immuneACCESS and retained in-frame rearrangements with V and J assigned. These tables miss some clones; where compared with another copy, unresolved V genes account for less than half of the shortfall, and the remainder is unexplained. V and J calls and clone size are copied from that table; D and trimming were computed from the DNA. This sample has over 200,000 clones in its table, and roughly 88% of those were observed once. The leading ten clones occupy approximately 2.9% of the sample.

This entry comes from a study of cytomegalovirus exposure and HLA in healthy donors (dated by TCRdb to the late 2010s). At the level of the whole study: According to a later analysis, one platform produced both the 100 to 150 validation repertoires and the 700 or so repertoires of the first cohort. The study was designed to test whether signatures of past pathogen exposure could be identified by cataloging public T cell receptors. Along with the roughly 670-subject first cohort, a separate validation cohort of over a hundred different subjects was used. To predict cytomegalovirus infection status, the study brought together high-throughput TCR immunosequencing, statistical association of individual TCRs with disease status, and machine learning.

What the work shows at the level of the full study, not this receptor alone: A later analysis had no HLA typing for the validation cohort, so co-occurrence there was scored across all 110 or so repertoires. The classifier was reported to diagnose cytomegalovirus status with high specificity and sensitivity in both the original cohort and the validation cohort. While some public TCRs were present in many individuals, most TCR sequences turned up only very rarely across donors. In the study, about 150 TCR beta chains were listed as associated with cytomegalovirus. Subsequent analysis determined that TCRs grouped into clusters in the first cohort also showed a tendency toward co-occurrence across the 90 to 150 validation repertoires, and approximately 94% of cluster scores exceeded 0. It was suggested by the authors that the approach could potentially be generalized to other disease states and immunological phenotypes. In vitro tests confirmed that a few of the cytomegalovirus-associated TCR beta chains recognize cytomegalovirus antigens.

The donors were included in the validation cohort of 120 subjects, a group kept apart from the roughly 700-subject first cohort. Including the terminal cysteine and phenylalanine, the CDR3 comprises 14 residues. Only the CDR3 DNA stays, 42 bases, in frame from base 1. CDR1 SNHLY and CDR2 FYNNEI were looked up in the germline V gene. V is cut back by 8 bases and J by 5 bases, with 5 bases in the junction unmatched. The TCR was taken from a woman aged 18-30 years in good health and CMV-seronegative. Recombination joined TRBV2 with TRBJ2-2; TRBD2 aligns with 10 central bases. What was sequenced was PBMCs. The CDR3 corresponds to CASGGLARTGELFF. The nucleotide sequence is TGTGCCAGCGGGGGACTAGCGCGAACCGGGGAGCTGTTTTTT.